The 8 T cell receptor beta chains reported below all come from one sample, sequenced in a study of spatial heterogeneity in lung cancer. TCRdb used MiXCR to reprocess the 5' RACE reads, holding one entry per CDR3 protein. The sample lists some 16,000 distinct CDR3 sequences, 3.6% seen once, with roughly 10% in the top ten. Time point defined: sample taken at primary tumor resection. This specimen was normal lung tissue next to the tumor, taken at surgery. These receptors all stem from a male donor with early-stage non-small cell lung cancer.

In this sample, this clonotype turned up many times. A library prepared for alpha chains yielded this beta chain as an off-target read; its size is of little meaning. J is TRBJ1-2 and V is TRBV25-1, with TRBD1 identical over 9 bases. With 1 base clipped from V and 4 bases from J, the junction kept 7 bases outside the gene matches. The CDR3 is 16 amino acids. Germline V gives CDR1 MGHDK, CDR2 SYGVNS. As DNA, the CDR3 is TGTGCCAGCAGTGAATCCGGGACAGGGATCCTCTATGGCTACACCTTC. Translated: CASSESGTGILYGYTF.

Concerning this clonotype itself: This beta chain is a stray sequence in a library constructed for alpha chains; its clone size is not meaningful. The chain is built from TRBV5-6 and TRBJ2-3; D call uncertain. The CDR3 spans 16 residues. Trimming took off 1 base at V and 4 bases at J, with 16 bases between the two ends. Germline assignment: CDR1 SGHDT and CDR2 YYEEEE. The CDR3 DNA sequence: TGTGCCAGCAGCTTGATGCTGCTCAATGGGGCAGATACGCAGTATTTT. This translates into CASSLMLLNGADTQYF.

This clonotype showed up many times. This beta chain lies outside the target of a library built for alpha chains; its clone size means little. This chain joins TRBV3-1 and TRBJ1-6; TRBD1 matches at 8 bases. CDR1 is LGHDT and CDR2 is YNNKEL in the germline V gene (reference sequence). The CDR3 loop spans 14 amino acids. V was clipped by 5 bases and J by 6 bases; unmatched bases: 3. This chain's CDR3 is CASSFTGGNSPLHF. In DNA form, the CDR3 reads TGTGCCAGCAGCTTCACAGGGGGTAATTCACCCCTCCACTTT.

This clonotype appeared many times. A library prepared for alpha chains yielded this beta chain as an off-target read; its size is of little meaning. This chain links TRBV27 with TRBJ2-2, with D perhaps matching TRBD1 (6 bases). The CDR3 is made up of 16 amino acids. V was shortened by 6 bases and J by 7 bases, with 21 bases between the two germline ends. Germline CDR1 MNHEY, CDR2 SMNVEV (reference sequence). CDR3 nucleotide sequence: TGTGCCAGCAGGCAACACCAAATAGGGGGTGTCGGGGAGCTGTTTTTT. This encodes CASRQHQIGGVGELFF.

This clonotype was found many times. A library prepared for alpha chains yielded this beta chain as an off-target read; its size is of little meaning. The CDR3 region has the DNA TGTGCCAGCAGCTCTAGTAGGGTATACAATGAGCAGTTCTTC. This encodes CASSSSRVYNEQFF. The genes are TRBV11-2 and TRBJ2-1, with D hard to call. The V gene's germline CDR1 is SGHAT and CDR2 FQNNGV. Trimming took off 4 bases at V and 4 bases at J, with 11 bases between the two ends. The CDR3 is made up of 14 amino acids. Based on the CDR3 plus reference TRBV11-2 and TRBJ2-1, the full variable domain is EAGVAQSPRYKIIEKRQSVAFWCNPISGHATLYWYQQILGQGPKLLIQFQNNGVVDDSQLPKDRFSAERLKGVDSTLKIQPAKLEDSAVYLCASSSSRVYNEQFFGPGTRLTVL.

This clonotype was seen repeatedly, ten times or more. The size of this beta chain means little, since it is a stray read in a library made for alpha chains. The rearrangement uses TRBV29-1 and TRBJ1-2; D is unclear. There are 15 residues in the CDR3. V was shortened by 8 bases and J by 4 bases, with 23 bases between the two germline ends. Germline assignment: CDR1 SQVTM and CDR2 ANQGSEA. The CDR3 loop is CSLSKPAGLVYGYTF. The CDR3 DNA sequence: TGCAGCCTATCAAAACCGGCGGGGTTGGTCTATGGCTACACCTTC. Complete variable domain (other parts from reference TRBV29-1 and TRBJ1-2): SAVISQKPSRDICQRGTSLTIQCQVDSQVTMMFWYRQQPGQSLTLIATANQGSEATYESGFVIDKFPISRPNLTFSTLTVSNMSPEDSSIYLCSLSKPAGLVYGYTFGSGTRLTVV.

This clonotype has a count of ten or more. This beta chain turned up in a library designed for alpha chains; as an off-target read, its abundance says little. The rearrangement joins TRBV5-1 to TRBJ2-7; D is perhaps TRBD1 (6 bases). Germline V gives CDR1 SGHRS, CDR2 YFSETQ. V lost 0 bases, J lost 1 base, and 11 bases lay in between. The length of the CDR3 is 15 residues. The CDR3 sequence: CASSLVGQGSYEQYF. The CDR3 coding sequence is TGCGCCAGCAGCTTGGTGGGGCAGGGGTCCTACGAGCAGTACTTC.

This clonotype was observed at least ten times. This beta chain turned up in a library designed for alpha chains; as an off-target read, its abundance says little. The chain couples TRBV29-1 to TRBJ1-1; D call uncertain. Trimming left V 4 bases short and J 0 bases short, with 9 bases between. Germline V gene lookup returns CDR1 SQVTM and CDR2 ANQGSEA. The CDR3 extends over 13 amino acids. The chain's CDR3 is CSVVTGMNTEAFF. The CDR3 DNA reads as TGCAGCGTTGTTACGGGTATGAACACTGAAGCTTTCTTT.